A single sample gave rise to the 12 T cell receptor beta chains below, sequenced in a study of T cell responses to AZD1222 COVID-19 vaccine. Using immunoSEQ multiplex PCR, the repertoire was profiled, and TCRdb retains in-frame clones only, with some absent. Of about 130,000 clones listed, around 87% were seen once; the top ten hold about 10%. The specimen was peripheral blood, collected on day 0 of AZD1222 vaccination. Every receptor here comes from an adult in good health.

Here the CDR3 reads CASRSSGGAYEQYF. As DNA, the CDR3 is TGTGCCAGCAGGTCTAGCGGGGGGGCCTACGAGCAGTACTTC. The chain employs TRBV27 and TRBJ2-7; 12 bases are a match to TRBD2. Germline V gene data show CDR1 as MNHEY and CDR2 as SMNVEV (reference sequence). This CDR3 contains 14 residues. V trimming: 6 bases; J trimming: 2 bases; junction bases outside the gene matches: 2.

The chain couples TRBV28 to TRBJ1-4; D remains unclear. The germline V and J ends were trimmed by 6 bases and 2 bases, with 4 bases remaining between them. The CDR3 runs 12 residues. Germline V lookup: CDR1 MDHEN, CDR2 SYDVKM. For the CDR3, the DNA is TGTGCCAGCAGGGGGACTAATGAAAAACTGTTTTTT. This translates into CASRGTNEKLFF.

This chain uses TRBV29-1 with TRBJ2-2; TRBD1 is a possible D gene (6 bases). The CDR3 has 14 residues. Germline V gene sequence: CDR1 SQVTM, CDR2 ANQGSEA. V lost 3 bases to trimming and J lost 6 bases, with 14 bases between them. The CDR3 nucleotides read TGCAGCGTTGAGGGGGCAGCACCTTCCGGGGAGCTGTTTTTT. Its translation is CSVEGAAPSGELFF.

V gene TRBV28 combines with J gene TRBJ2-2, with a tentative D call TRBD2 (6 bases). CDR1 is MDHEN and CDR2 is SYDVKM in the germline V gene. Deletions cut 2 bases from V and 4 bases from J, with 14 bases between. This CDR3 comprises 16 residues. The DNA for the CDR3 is TGTGCCAGCAGTTTAAGGGTGGGAGGAGGCACCGGGGAGCTGTTTTTT. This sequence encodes CASSLRVGGGTGELFF.

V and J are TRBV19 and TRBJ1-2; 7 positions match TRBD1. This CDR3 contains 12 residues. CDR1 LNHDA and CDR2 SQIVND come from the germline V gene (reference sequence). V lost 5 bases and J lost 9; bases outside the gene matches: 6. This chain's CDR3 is CASSAAQGSYTF. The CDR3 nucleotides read TGTGCCAGTAGTGCCGCACAGGGGAGCTACACCTTC.

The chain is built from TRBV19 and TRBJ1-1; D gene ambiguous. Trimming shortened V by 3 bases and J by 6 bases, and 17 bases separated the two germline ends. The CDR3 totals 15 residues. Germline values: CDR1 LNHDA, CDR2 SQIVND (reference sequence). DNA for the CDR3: TGTGCCAGTAGTATTAGGGTCGAGCAGCGGGCTGAAGCTTTCTTT. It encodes CASSIRVEQRAEAFF.

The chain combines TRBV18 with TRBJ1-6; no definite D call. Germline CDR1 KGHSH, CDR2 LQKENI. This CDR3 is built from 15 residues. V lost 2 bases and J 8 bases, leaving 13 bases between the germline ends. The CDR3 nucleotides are TGTGCCAGCTCACCAACGGCGGCCAACGATTCACCCCTCCACTTT. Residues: CASSPTAANDSPLHF.

The CDR3 bases are TGTGCCTGGAGTGTAAAACTGGACAGGGATCAGCCCCAGCATTTT. Its protein product is CAWSVKLDRDQPQHF. This chain connects TRBV30 to TRBJ1-5, with 8 bases identical to TRBD1. The V and J ends lost 0 bases and 5 bases, in that order; junction bases with no gene match: 6. This CDR3 has 15 amino acids. The V gene's germline CDR1 is GTSNPN and CDR2 SVGIG (reference sequence).

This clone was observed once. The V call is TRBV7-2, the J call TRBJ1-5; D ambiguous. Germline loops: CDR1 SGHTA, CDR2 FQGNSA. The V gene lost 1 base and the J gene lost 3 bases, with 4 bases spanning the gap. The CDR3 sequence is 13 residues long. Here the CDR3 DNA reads TGTGCCAGCAGCTTAGGGAACAATCAGCCCCAGCATTTT. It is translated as CASSLGNNQPQHF.

The CDR3 here is CASSLAMGLNYEQYF. The CDR3 DNA reads as TGCGCCAGCAGCTTGGCCATGGGACTAAACTACGAGCAGTACTTC. V is TRBV5-1 and J is TRBJ2-7; 7 bases match TRBD2. V shed 0 bases and J 3 bases; nucleotides not matched to a gene: 6. Germline V lookup: CDR1 SGHRS, CDR2 YFSETQ. There are 15 residues in the CDR3.

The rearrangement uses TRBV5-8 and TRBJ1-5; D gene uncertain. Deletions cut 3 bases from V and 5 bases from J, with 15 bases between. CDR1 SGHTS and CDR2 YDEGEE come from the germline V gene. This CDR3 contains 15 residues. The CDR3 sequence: CASSSGILRDQPQHF. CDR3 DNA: TGTGCCAGCAGCTCGGGGATTCTAAGAGATCAGCCCCAGCATTTT.

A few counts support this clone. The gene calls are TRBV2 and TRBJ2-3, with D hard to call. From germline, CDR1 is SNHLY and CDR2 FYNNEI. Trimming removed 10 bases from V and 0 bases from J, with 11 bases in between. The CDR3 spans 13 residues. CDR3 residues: CATKRTSTDTQYF. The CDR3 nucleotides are TGTGCCACCAAACGGACCAGCACAGATACGCAGTATTTT.